A single sample gave rise to the 20 T cell receptor beta chains below, sequenced in a study of T cells in Graves' hyperthyroidism and ophthalmopathy. Amplified TCR beta CDR3 regions derived from RNA transcripts. Primed by the HTBI set, a first-round RT-PCR was run on the TCR CDR3. TCRdb ran MiXCR on the multiplex PCR reads and lists one entry per CDR3 protein. The data contain 500,000 to 600,000 distinct CDR3 sequences, 46% of them singletons. Sequences were obtained from peripheral blood or thyroid tissue (not recorded which). The receptors here all came from an adult woman with Graves' disease, either hyperthyroidism or ophthalmopathy (not recorded which).

This clonotype was seen many times. The chain links TRBV19 to TRBJ1-1, with 8 bases lining up with TRBD1. Germline V gene data show CDR1 as LNHDA and CDR2 as SQIVND (reference sequence). V lost 9 bases to trimming and J lost 1 base; unmatched junction nucleotides: 7. CDR3 size: 14 residues. CDR3 protein: CASLRDRWNTEAFF. CDR3 coding DNA: TGTGCCAGCCTACGGGACAGGTGGAACACTGAAGCTTTCTTT.

This clonotype was recorded at least ten times. The chain employs TRBV20-1 and TRBJ1-2, with a possible D match to TRBD1 (6 bases). Trimming stripped 7 bases from V and 8 bases from J, with 20 bases between. In germline, CDR1 is DFQATT, CDR2 SNEGSKA (reference sequence). The CDR3 is 13 amino acids. For the CDR3, the DNA is TGCAGTGTTTTGCGACAGGCCCCGAGGGGCTACACCTTC. This gives the protein CSVLRQAPRGYTF.

This clonotype was picked up a small number of times. The chain employs TRBV20-1 and TRBJ2-7; 14 bases map to TRBD2. Germline CDR1 is DFQATT and CDR2 is SNEGSKA (reference sequence). J lost 3 bases, V lost 5 bases, and 12 bases had no gene match. The CDR3 has 17 amino acids. The CDR3 is CSAQLSGTSGSSYEQYF. CDR3 nucleotides: TGCAGTGCTCAACTATCCGGGACTAGCGGGAGTAGCTACGAGCAGTACTTC.

This rearrangement joins TRBV11-2 to TRBJ1-1, with D possibly TRBD1 on 6 matching bases. The CDR3 is 16 residues long. The germline gives CDR1 SGHAT, CDR2 FQNNGV. Trimming stripped 5 bases from V and 1 base from J, with 17 bases between. The CDR3 sequence is CASSTWTASSNTEAFF. The CDR3 DNA sequence: TGTGCCAGCAGCACATGGACAGCCTCGTCGAACACTGAAGCTTTCTTT. Looking up the rest from reference TRBV11-2 and TRBJ1-1 gives the full variable domain: EAGVAQSPRYKIIEKRQSVAFWCNPISGHATLYWYQQILGQGPKLLIQFQNNGVVDDSQLPKDRFSAERLKGVDSTLKIQPAKLEDSAVYLCASSTWTASSNTEAFFGQGTRLTVV.

The gene calls are TRBV7-8 and TRBJ2-7, with 7 bases identical to TRBD1. Germline V gene sequence: CDR1 SGHVS, CDR2 FQNEAQ. CDR3 length: 16 amino acids. Trimming cost V 1 base and J 3 bases; bases outside gene matches: 9. The CDR3 sequence: CASSLGDSLIFYEQYF. DNA of the CDR3: TGTGCCAGCAGCTTAGGGGACAGCTTGATTTTCTACGAGCAGTACTTC.

The table lists this clonotype with many counts. The V and J genes are TRBV15 and TRBJ2-6, with D unclear. The CDR3 runs to 16 residues. Trimming took off 3 bases at V and 0 bases at J, with 9 bases between the two ends. CDR1 is LNHNV and CDR2 is YYDKDF in the germline V gene (reference sequence). CDR3 bases: TGTGCCACCAGCAGTGGAGTTCACTCTGGGGCCAACGTCCTGACTTTC. Protein: CATSSGVHSGANVLTF. Full variable domain (rest looked up from reference TRBV15 and TRBJ2-6): DAMVIQNPRYQVTQFGKPVTLSCSQTLNHNVMYWYQQKSSQAPKLLFHYYDKDFNNEADTPDNFQSRRPNTSFCFLDIRSPGLGDTAMYLCATSSGVHSGANVLTFGAGSRLTVL.

The chain carries TRBV15 and TRBJ1-6; a possible D gene is TRBD1 (6 bases). Germline V gene lookup returns CDR1 LNHNV and CDR2 YYDKDF (reference sequence). V was cut by 5 bases and J by 6 bases, with 11 bases left in between. CDR3 length: 14 residues. The CDR3 DNA is TGTGCCACCAGCCAACGACAGGTTAATTCACCCCTCCACTTT. Translated: CATSQRQVNSPLHF.

This clonotype was detected many times. The chain carries TRBV19 and TRBJ1-4; D not certain. This CDR3 region has 12 residues. CDR1 LNHDA and CDR2 SQIVND come from the germline V gene (reference sequence). Trimming cost V 6 bases and J 8 bases, with 10 bases left between them. The CDR3 loop reads CASRKYGEKLFF. The DNA of the CDR3 is TGTGCCAGTAGAAAGTACGGGGAAAAACTGTTTTTT.

The genes are TRBV2 and TRBJ1-1; D remains ambiguous. Germline values: CDR1 SNHLY, CDR2 FYNNEI. The CDR3 consists of 14 residues. Trimming removed 6 bases at V and 4 bases at J, with 15 bases between. CDR3 nucleotide sequence: TGTGCCAGCAGCCCCTACGGGGTCCGCACTGAAGCTTTCTTT. Amino acid sequence: CASSPYGVRTEAFF.

This chain uses TRBV25-1 with TRBJ2-7; perhaps TRBD1 as D (6 bases). The V end was cut by 4 bases, the J end by 2 bases, with 15 bases between. Germline CDR1 is MGHDK and CDR2 is SYGVNS. The length of the CDR3 is 15 residues. In nucleotides, the CDR3 is TGTGCCAGCAGTGCCCCGGGACAAACCACCTACGAGCAGTACTTC. It yields the protein CASSAPGQTTYEQYF.

V is TRBV7-6 and J is TRBJ2-5; 9 bases match TRBD2. Germline CDR1 reads SGHVS; CDR2 reads FNYEAQ. Trimming at V came to 1 base and at J to 1 base, leaving 4 bases not matched to a gene. The CDR3 spans 16 residues. The CDR3 bases are TGTGCCAGCAGCTTAGGTAGCGGGGGCATCCAAGAGACCCAGTACTTC. Translated, it gives CASSLGSGGIQETQYF.

The V gene is TRBV11-3, the J gene TRBJ2-5, with unresolved D. The J call may be faulty, since TRBJ2-1 better matches the DNA end. This CDR3 region has 13 residues. In germline, CDR1 is SGHNT, CDR2 YENEEA. The CDR3 reads CASSLGTYNEQFF. In DNA, the CDR3 is TGTGCCAGCAGCTTGGGAACCTACAATGAGCAGTTCTTC.

In this sample, this clonotype turned up many times. This rearrangement joins TRBV7-9 to TRBJ2-7, with 15 positions matching TRBD2. The CDR3 consists of 18 residues. Germline lookup yields CDR1 SEHNR and CDR2 FQNEAQ (reference sequence). With V trimmed by 9 bases and J by 0 bases, 12 bases remained unmatched. The CDR3 region is CASPPPGTSGRSSYEQYF. The CDR3 DNA sequence: TGTGCCAGTCCCCCGCCCGGGACTAGCGGGAGGAGCTCCTACGAGCAGTACTTC.

In the case of this clonotype: This sequence may be a read error, since a much larger clone differs from it by one base. It is likely a read error, because the conserved phenylalanine at the end of the CDR3 is missing. This chain links TRBV11-2 with TRBJ1-1; 7 nucleotides align to TRBD1. The CDR3 contains 14 residues. J was trimmed by 8 bases and V by 5 bases; bases with no gene match: 11. CDR1 and CDR2 from the germline V gene are SGHAT and FQNNGV. The CDR3 reads CASSQRQGSSEAFL. The DNA of the CDR3 is TGTGCCAGCAGCCAGCGACAGGGATCATCGGAAGCTTTCCTT.

The chain links TRBV24-1 to TRBJ1-2; 9 nucleotides agree with TRBD1. Trimming at V came to 1 base and at J to 7 bases, leaving 6 bases not matched to a gene. Germline V gene lookup returns CDR1 KGHDR and CDR2 SFDVKD. This CDR3 contains 15 residues. CDR3 bases: TGTGCCACCAGTGATTTTAGACAGGGGGTTTTTGGCTACACCTTC. Residues: CATSDFRQGVFGYTF.

The sample holds many counts of this clonotype. The J gene is TRBJ2-7, the V gene TRBV2, with D unclear. Germline assignment: CDR1 SNHLY and CDR2 FYNNEI. The CDR3 has 12 residues. V shed 7 bases and J shed 2 bases, with 9 bases lying between them. This chain's CDR3 is CASKPLAYEQYF. CDR3 nucleotides: TGTGCCAGCAAACCCTTAGCCTACGAGCAGTACTTC. The entire variable domain, with the rest obtained from reference TRBV2 and TRBJ2-7, is as follows: EPEVTQTPSHQVTQMGQEVILRCVPISNHLYFYWYRQILGQKVEFLVSFYNNEISEKSEIFDDQFSVERPDGSNFTLKIRSTKLEDSAMYFCASKPLAYEQYFGPGTRLTVT.

This clonotype showed up many times. The chain uses TRBV20-1 and TRBJ2-5, with D perhaps being TRBD1 or TRBD2 (5 bases each). The germline gives CDR1 DFQATT, CDR2 SNEGSKA (reference sequence). This CDR3 is built from 16 residues. With 3 bases removed from V and 8 bases from J, the gap between germline ends came to 25 bases. CDR3 sequence (DNA): TGCAGTGCTAGTTTTGAGGGGTGGGTACCCCGGGATACCCAGTACTTC. Protein product: CSASFEGWVPRDTQYF.

The chain uses TRBV5-1 and TRBJ2-2; TRBD1 matches at 10 bases. Trimming cost V 6 bases and J 5 bases; bases outside gene matches: 7. The V gene's germline CDR1 is SGHRS and CDR2 YFSETQ. CDR3 length: 15 amino acids. The CDR3 coding sequence is TGCGCCAGCACGAGAGACAGGGGGCGAACCGGGGAGCTGTTTTTT. Residues: CASTRDRGRTGELFF.

The chain combines TRBV10-2 with TRBJ1-4, with 7 bases identical to TRBD1. Germline V gene data show CDR1 as WSHSY and CDR2 as SAAADI. The CDR3 has 15 amino acids. V dropped 8 bases and J dropped 11; count of bases not matched to a gene: 17. CDR3 protein: CASRPGQRDLKKLFF. Written as DNA, the CDR3 is TGCGCCAGCCGCCCGGGACAGCGGGACCTGAAGAAACTGTTTTTT.

The chain is built from TRBV28 and TRBJ2-7; D is perhaps TRBD1 (5 bases). The CDR3 loop spans 14 amino acids. Germline CDR1 reads MDHEN; CDR2 reads SYDVKM. The V and J ends lost 5 bases and 4 bases respectively, with 15 bases between them. This CDR3 is CASSPDSSWYEQYF. The CDR3 coding sequence is TGTGCCAGCAGTCCTGACAGTTCCTGGTACGAGCAGTACTTC.